This T cell receptor beta chain is from a study of blood T cell repertoires in COVID-19. Study at large: The origin of the acute and convalescent COVID-19 samples was the United States, Italy and Spain. Nucleic acid was either cDNA or gDNA, and it came from T cells, B-cell-depleted T cells, or PBMCs.

Authors' data handling: Nucleated cell number was recorded as an estimate derived from reference gene primer amplification. Assay: immunoSEQ multiplex PCR; the TCRdb copy retains only in-frame clones and omits some. The V and J calls and the clone size are those of that table, but D and trimming were determined from the DNA. The sample has roughly 410,000 clones, around nine tenths seen once. Sequencing was done on a sample of peripheral blood. This sequence originates from a woman aged 40 to 55 with COVID-19, enrolled during active disease.

CDR3 sequence: CASSSGLLTTSGANVLTF. The CDR3 nucleotides are TGTGCCAGCAGCTCGGGACTCCTGACCACCTCTGGGGCCAACGTCCTGACTTTC. The chain has TRBV3-1 (or the pseudogene TRBV3-2) and TRBJ2-6; possibly TRBD2 for D (6 bases). Germline values: CDR1 LGHDT, CDR2 YNNKEL (reference sequence). The V and J ends lost 5 bases and 0 bases respectively, with 17 bases between them. CDR3 length: 18 amino acids.